The present TCR beta chain was sequenced within a study of CD4 and CD8 cells across lung adenocarcinoma regions. Samples came from patients with localized non-small cell lung adenocarcinoma. J was trimmed by 1 base and V by 0 bases; bases with no gene match: 6. Germline V CDR1 and CDR2: LGHDT, YNNKEL (reference sequence). CDR3 length: 17 amino acids. TCRdb reprocessed the PCR reads via MiXCR and lists one record per CDR3 protein. Of around 6,800 distinct CDR3 sequences detected, around half appear once; the ten largest clones hold 42%. The specimen sequenced was CD8+ T cells from the center of a lung tumor. The clonotype originates from a male donor with lung adenocarcinoma. The CD4 and CD8 labels of this study may be unreliable. The V and J genes are TRBV3-1 and TRBJ2-5, with 9 bases matching TRBD2. The CDR3 protein is CASSQDPLAGSQETQYF. In DNA form, the CDR3 reads TGTGCCAGCAGCCAAGATCCGCTAGCGGGGAGCCAAGAGACCCAGTACTTC.